This TCR beta chain comes out of a study of blood T cell repertoires in COVID-19. At the level of the study: T cells, B-cell-depleted T cells, or PBMCs provided the cDNA or gDNA that served as material.

The method was immunoSEQ multiplex PCR; TCRdb's version includes in-frame clones alone and lacks a portion of them. Among more than 300,000 clones listed, 70% to 90% were seen once. Two consecutive negative NP/OP PCR tests, clearance, or resolved symptoms defined Cohort 3 recovery. V was pared by 7 bases and J by 2 bases, with 17 bases between. Germline V lookup: CDR1 MNHNY, CDR2 SVGAGI (reference sequence). This CDR3 contains 15 residues. This rearrangement joins TRBV6-6 to TRBJ1-2, with D maybe TRBD1 (6 bases). This clonotype was obtained from a woman aged 25 to 39 who had recovered from COVID-19. Source material: PBMCs or T cells enriched from blood (not recorded which). This chain's CDR3 is CASTLTGRGNYGYTF. The CDR3 DNA sequence: TGTGCCAGCACCCTAACAGGGAGAGGGAACTATGGCTACACCTTC.